This T cell receptor (beta chain) was identified during a study of human T cells and chemical hapten exposure. Study-wide context: TCR yields differed between samples (mainly from small differences in pooled library volume).

The sample's time point: healthy volunteer bleed at 2 weeks. Unfractionated whole blood was the source from which total RNA was extracted. The CDR3 is 12 residues long. Germline V gives CDR1 DFQATT, CDR2 SNEGSKA (reference sequence). Trimming pared 3 bases from V and 4 bases from J, leaving 8 bases between. This clonotype was detected only a few times. TCRdb fed the RACE reads into MiXCR, producing one record per CDR3 protein. The sample has roughly 130,000 distinct CDR3 sequences, around 8.3% seen once. The sample consisted of whole blood. The rearrangement joins TRBV20-1 to TRBJ2-3; the D call may be TRBD1 or TRBD2 (6 bases each). This sequence originates from a male donor in good health. Some clones in this sample may be carry-over from other donors' samples. The CDR3 protein is CSASRGPDTQYF. In DNA form, the CDR3 reads TGCAGTGCTAGTCGGGGGCCAGATACGCAGTATTTT.